The sequence of this T cell receptor (beta chain) was determined in a study of T cells after posttransplantation cyclophosphamide. Study-wide results and limits: TRB clonality was highly associated with recipient CMV seropositivity and reactivation. Later post-transplant blood repertoires were often dominated by donor CD8+ memory clones. Blood and skin or GI T cell repertoires showed limited TRB overlap.

V dropped 3 bases and J dropped 6 bases, with 15 bases sitting between them. This CDR3 is built from 15 residues. CDR1 and CDR2 (germline): SNHLY, FYNNEI. This clone was recorded a few times. What it binds is not known. The related graft donor's blood sample was taken on the day of bone marrow donation. Data came from immunoSEQ multiplex PCR; TCRdb stores just in-frame clones and leaves some out. The sample yields over 15,000 clones, 70% to 90% seen once. Sequencing used memory CD4+ T cells sorted from blood. This sequence was found in a man aged 25 to 45 in good health and a related stem cell transplant donor. The chain couples TRBV2 to TRBJ1-5; D is unclear. The CDR3 is CASSDKFGLGQPQHF. CDR3 DNA sequence: TGTGCCAGCAGTGATAAATTTGGGCTCGGTCAGCCCCAGCATTTT.